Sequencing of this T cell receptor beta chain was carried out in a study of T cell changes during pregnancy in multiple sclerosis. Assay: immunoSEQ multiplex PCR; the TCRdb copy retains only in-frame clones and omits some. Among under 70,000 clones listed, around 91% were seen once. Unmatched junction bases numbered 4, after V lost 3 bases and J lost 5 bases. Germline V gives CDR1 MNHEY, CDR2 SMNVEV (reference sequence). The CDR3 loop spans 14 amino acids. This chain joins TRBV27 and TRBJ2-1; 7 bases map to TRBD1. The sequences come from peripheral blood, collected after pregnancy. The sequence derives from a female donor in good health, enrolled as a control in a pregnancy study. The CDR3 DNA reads TGTGCCAGCAGTTTCGCACAGGGGAACAATGAGCAGTTCTTC. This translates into CASSFAQGNNEQFF.